This TCR beta chain emerged from a study of cytomegalovirus exposure and HLA in healthy donors. The germline V and J ends were trimmed by 2 bases and 6 bases, with 12 bases remaining between them. CDR3 size: 14 residues. Per the germline V gene, CDR1 is SGHRS and CDR2 is YFSETQ. The PCR contained 60 Vbeta and 13 Jbeta primers. Some clones are missing from TCRdb's copy, which holds only in-frame ones; the method was immunoSEQ multiplex PCR. There are about 130,000 clones in the sample; 80% to 90% occur only once, and 2.7% lies in the top ten. As concerns this clone: The antigen is undetermined.

Whole-study findings and limits: A later analysis linked a missense variant in DCLRE1C to the trimming of TCR beta V and J genes. A prior analysis recorded that most TCR beta V segments were productive about 87% or about 30% of the time.

This chain connects TRBV5-1 to TRBJ2-1; no clear D gene. Source material: PBMCs. The origin of this receptor is a man between 50 and 59 years old in good health and CMV-seronegative. The CDR3 DNA reads as TGCGCCAGCAGCTTTCGTTTAGAGGCCAATGAGCAGTTCTTC. Residues: CASSFRLEANEQFF. Based on the CDR3 plus reference TRBV5-1 and TRBJ2-1, the full variable domain is KAGVTQTPRYLIKTRGQQVTLSCSPISGHRSVSWYQQTPGQGLQFLFEYFSETQRNKGNFPGRFSGRQFSNSRSEMNVSTLELGDSALYLCASSFRLEANEQFFGPGTRLTVL.